This T cell receptor (beta chain) was identified in a study of a mutant IDH1 vaccine in newly diagnosed glioma. Germline CDR1 reads LNHDA; CDR2 reads SQIVND (reference sequence). The CDR3 is made up of 18 amino acids. Trimming removed 2 bases from V and 4 bases from J, with 21 bases in between. Only a few counts were recorded for this clone. Time point indicated: baseline, week 1 (first vaccination visit). Treatment given: pre-vaccination baseline after standard-of-care therapy. New WHO grade 3 or 4 astrocytomas that were IDH1-mutant and ATRX-lost occurred in the donors. Generated by immunoSEQ multiplex PCR, the TCRdb table keeps only in-frame clones and is missing some. The sample gives approximately 92,000 clones, 80% of which show up once; 7.5% is in the top ten.

The chain employs TRBV19 and TRBJ2-1; weak D call: TRBD2 (6 bases). The material was PBMCs, obtained from a glioma patient treated with radiotherapy, temozolomide or both. This clonotype was sampled from a man aged 35-49 years with glioma. Here the CDR3 reads CASSILAPQRGTYNEQFF. The CDR3 DNA sequence: TGTGCCAGTAGTATACTAGCGCCCCAGAGGGGTACTTACAATGAGCAGTTCTTC.